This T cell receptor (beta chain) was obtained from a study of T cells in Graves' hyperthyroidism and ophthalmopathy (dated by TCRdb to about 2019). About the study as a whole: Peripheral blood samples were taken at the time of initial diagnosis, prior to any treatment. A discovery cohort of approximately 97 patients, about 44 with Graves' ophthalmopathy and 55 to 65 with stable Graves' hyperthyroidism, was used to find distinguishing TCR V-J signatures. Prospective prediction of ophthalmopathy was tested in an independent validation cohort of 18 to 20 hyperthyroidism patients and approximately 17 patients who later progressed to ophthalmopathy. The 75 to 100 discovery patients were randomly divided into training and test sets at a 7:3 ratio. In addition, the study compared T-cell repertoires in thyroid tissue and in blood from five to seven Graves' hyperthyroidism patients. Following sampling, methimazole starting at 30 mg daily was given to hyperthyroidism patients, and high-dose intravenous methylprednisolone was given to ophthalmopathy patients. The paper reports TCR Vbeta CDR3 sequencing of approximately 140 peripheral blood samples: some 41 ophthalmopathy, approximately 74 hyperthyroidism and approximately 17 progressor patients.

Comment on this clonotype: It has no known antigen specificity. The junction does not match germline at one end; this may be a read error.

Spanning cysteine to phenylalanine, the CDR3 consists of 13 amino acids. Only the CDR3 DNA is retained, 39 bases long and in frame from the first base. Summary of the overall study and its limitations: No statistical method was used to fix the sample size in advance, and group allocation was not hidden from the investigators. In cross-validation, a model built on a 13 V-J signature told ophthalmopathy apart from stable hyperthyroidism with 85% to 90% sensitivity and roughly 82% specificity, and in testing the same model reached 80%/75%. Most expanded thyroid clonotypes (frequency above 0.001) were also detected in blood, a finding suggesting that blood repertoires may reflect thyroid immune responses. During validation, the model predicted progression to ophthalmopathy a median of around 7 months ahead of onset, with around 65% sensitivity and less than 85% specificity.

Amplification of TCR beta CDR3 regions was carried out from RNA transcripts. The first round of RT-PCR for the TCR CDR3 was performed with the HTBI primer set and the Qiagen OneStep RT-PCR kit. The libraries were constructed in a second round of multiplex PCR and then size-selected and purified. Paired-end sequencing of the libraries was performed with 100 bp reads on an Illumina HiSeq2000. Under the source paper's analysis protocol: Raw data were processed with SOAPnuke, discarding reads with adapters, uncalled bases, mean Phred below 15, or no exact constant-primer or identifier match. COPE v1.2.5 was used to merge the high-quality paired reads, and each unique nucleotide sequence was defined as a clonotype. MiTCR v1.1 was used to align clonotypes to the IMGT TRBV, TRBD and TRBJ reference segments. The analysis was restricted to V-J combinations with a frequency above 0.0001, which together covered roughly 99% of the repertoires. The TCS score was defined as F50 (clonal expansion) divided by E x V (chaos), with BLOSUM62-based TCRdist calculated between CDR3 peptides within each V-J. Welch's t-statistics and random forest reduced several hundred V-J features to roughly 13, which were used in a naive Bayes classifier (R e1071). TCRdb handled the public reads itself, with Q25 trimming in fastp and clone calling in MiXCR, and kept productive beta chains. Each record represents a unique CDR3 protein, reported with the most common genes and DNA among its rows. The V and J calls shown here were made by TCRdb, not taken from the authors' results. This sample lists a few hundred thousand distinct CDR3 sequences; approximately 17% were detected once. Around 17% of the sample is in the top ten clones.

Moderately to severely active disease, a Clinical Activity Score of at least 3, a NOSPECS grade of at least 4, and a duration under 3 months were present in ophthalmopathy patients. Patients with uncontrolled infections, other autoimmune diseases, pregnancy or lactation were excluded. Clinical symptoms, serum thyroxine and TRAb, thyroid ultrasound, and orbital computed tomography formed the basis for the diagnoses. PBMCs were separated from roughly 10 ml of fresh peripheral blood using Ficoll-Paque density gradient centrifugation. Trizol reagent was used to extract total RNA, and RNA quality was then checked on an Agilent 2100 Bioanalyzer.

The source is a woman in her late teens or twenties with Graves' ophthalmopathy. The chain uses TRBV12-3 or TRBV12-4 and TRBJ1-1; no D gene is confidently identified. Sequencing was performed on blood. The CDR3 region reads CASSFGMNTEVFF. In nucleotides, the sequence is TGTGCCAGCAGTTTTGGGATGAACACTGAAGTTTTCTTT.